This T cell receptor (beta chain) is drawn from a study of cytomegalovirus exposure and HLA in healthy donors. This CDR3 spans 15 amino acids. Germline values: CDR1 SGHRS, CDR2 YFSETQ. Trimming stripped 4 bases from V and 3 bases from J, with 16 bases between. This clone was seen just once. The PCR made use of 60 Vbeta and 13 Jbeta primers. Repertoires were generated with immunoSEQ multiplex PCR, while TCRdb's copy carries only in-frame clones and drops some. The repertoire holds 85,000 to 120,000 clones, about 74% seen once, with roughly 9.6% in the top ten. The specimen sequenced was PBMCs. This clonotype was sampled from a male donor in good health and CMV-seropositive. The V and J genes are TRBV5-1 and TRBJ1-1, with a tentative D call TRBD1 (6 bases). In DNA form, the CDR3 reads TGCGCCAGCAGCACCCAACAGGGATTGGACACTGAAGCTTTCTTT. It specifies CASSTQQGLDTEAFF. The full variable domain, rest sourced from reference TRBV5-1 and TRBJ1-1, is KAGVTQTPRYLIKTRGQQVTLSCSPISGHRSVSWYQQTPGQGLQFLFEYFSETQRNKGNFPGRFSGRQFSNSRSEMNVSTLELGDSALYLCASSTQQGLDTEAFFGQGTRLTVV.